This is a list of T cell receptor beta chains from one sample in a study of cytomegalovirus exposure and HLA in healthy donors. Generated by immunoSEQ multiplex PCR, the TCRdb table keeps only in-frame clones and is missing some. The top ten hold approximately 2% of the sample, which has about 260,000 clones, approximately 84% seen once. Sample: PBMCs. The receptor source for this set is a middle-aged woman in good health and CMV-seropositive. The CDR3 runs from the conserved cysteine through the conserved F or W. D genes are given only for firm matches. For some rows the clone size is stated as once, few or many, or as a class when expanded; others skip it.

d_call j_call clone_size v_call cdr3_length cdr3_aa cdr3_nt
NA TRBJ1-2 NA TRBV29-1 15 CSAAVGMAGNYGYTF TGCAGCGCCGCGGTGGGGATGGCGGGCAACTATGGCTACACCTTC
TRBD1 TRBJ1-5 few TRBV28 17 CASSRQGARTVNQPQHF TGTGCCAGCAGTAGACAGGGGGCGAGAACGGTAAATCAGCCCCAGCATTTT
TRBD2 TRBJ2-7 NA TRBV6-6 15 CASSYHLAGGDEQYF TGTGCCAGCAGTTATCATCTAGCGGGGGGGGACGAGCAGTACTTC
TRBD1 TRBJ1-1 NA TRBV10-3 16 CAISPNRDRGDTEAFF TGTGCCATCAGTCCCAACCGGGACAGGGGGGACACTGAAGCTTTCTTT
NA TRBJ2-1 NA TRBV28 14 CASTSPDNYNEQFF TGTGCCAGCACCTCTCCGGACAACTACAATGAGCAGTTCTTC
TRBD1 TRBJ2-7 NA TRBV5-1 15 CASSTAGGNSYEQYF TGCGCCAGCAGCACGGCAGGGGGAAACTCCTACGAGCAGTACTTC
TRBD2 TRBJ2-5 few TRBV9 16 CASSPLTSGSLETQYF TGTGCCAGCAGCCCGTTGACTAGCGGGAGTCTAGAGACCCAGTACTTC
NA TRBJ1-6 NA TRBV4-2 16 CASSPEPGQHNSPLHF TGTGCCAGCAGCCCCGAACCGGGACAACATAATTCACCCCTCCACTTT
NA TRBJ1-5 few TRBV7-9 13 CASSFQGNQPQHF TGTGCCAGCAGCTTTCAGGGGAATCAGCCCCAGCATTTT
NA TRBJ1-3 NA TRBV9 18 CASSVGRGDSHSGNTIYF TGTGCCAGCAGCGTAGGCAGAGGAGACAGCCATTCTGGAAACACCATATATTTT
NA TRBJ2-6 NA TRBV13 14 CASSAISGANVLTF TGTGCCAGCAGCGCGATCTCTGGGGCCAACGTCCTGACTTTC
NA TRBJ1-1 NA TRBV28 13 CASSFYVDSEAFF TGTGCCAGCAGTTTCTACGTTGACAGTGAAGCTTTCTTT
NA TRBJ1-2 few TRBV7-9 14 CASSLDRNGAGYTF TGTGCCAGCAGCTTAGACAGGAATGGAGCTGGCTACACCTTC
NA TRBJ2-7 once TRBV30 13 CAWSPRLRGEQYF TGTGCCTGGAGCCCACGACTCCGGGGGGAGCAGTACTTC
NA TRBJ1-1 NA TRBV5-1 14 CASSFDSPNTEAFF TGCGCCAGCAGCTTCGACTCACCGAACACTGAAGCTTTCTTT
NA TRBJ2-1 NA TRBV5-5 14 CASSLGFAIEEQFF TGTGCCAGCAGCTTGGGGTTTGCTATCGAGGAGCAGTTCTTC
NA TRBJ1-5 NA TRBV27 14 CASSWAHSNQPQHF TGTGCCAGCAGTTGGGCTCATAGCAATCAGCCCCAGCATTTT
TRBD1 TRBJ1-2 NA TRBV9 16 CASSVEIRDRGEGYTF TGTGCCAGCAGCGTCGAGATCCGGGACAGGGGAGAAGGCTACACCTTC
TRBD1 TRBJ1-1 NA TRBV4-3 15 CASSQDGRGSTEAFF TGCGCCAGCAGCCAAGACGGCAGGGGGTCTACTGAAGCTTTCTTT
TRBD2 TRBJ2-3 few TRBV5-1 16 CASSSSGRAGTDTQYF TGCGCCAGCAGCTCTAGCGGGAGGGCCGGCACAGATACGCAGTATTTT
TRBD1 TRBJ1-4 NA TRBV28 15 CASRTAGTGGEKLFF TGTGCCAGCAGAACCGCCGGGACAGGGGGCGAAAAACTGTTTTTT
NA TRBJ1-5 NA TRBV18 13 CASSPDIDQPQHF TGTGCCAGCTCACCGGACATAGATCAGCCCCAGCATTTT
TRBD1 TRBJ1-5 few TRBV10-3 15 CAISPGTGGNQPQHF TGTGCCATCAGTCCCGGGACAGGGGGCAATCAGCCCCAGCATTTT
TRBD1 TRBJ2-2 NA TRBV7-7 15 CASSYGTENTGELFF TGTGCCAGCAGCTACGGGACAGAGAACACCGGGGAGCTGTTTTTT
NA TRBJ2-7 NA TRBV4-1 16 CASSQDSVGLSYEQYF TGCGCCAGCAGCCAAGATTCGGTCGGACTATCCTACGAGCAGTACTTC
NA TRBJ1-5 NA TRBV27 15 CASSLVTGLGQPQHF TGTGCCAGCAGTTTAGTTACCGGACTTGGTCAGCCCCAGCATTTT
NA TRBJ1-2 NA TRBV20-1 11 CSAFINYGYTF TGCAGTGCTTTTATTAACTATGGCTACACCTTC
NA TRBJ2-1 NA TRBV11-3 11 CASSQGREQFF TGTGCCAGCAGCCAGGGCCGGGAGCAGTTCTTC
NA TRBJ2-7 NA TRBV7-9 15 CASSLHRPGENEQYF TGTGCCAGCAGCCTCCACCGACCAGGGGAGAACGAGCAGTACTTC
NA TRBJ2-3 NA TRBV10-3 21 CAILGRLGGSGEWAGTDTQYF TGTGCCATCTTAGGTCGCCTTGGGGGGTCGGGGGAGTGGGCAGGCACAGATACGCAGTATTTT
NA TRBJ2-2 NA TRBV28 15 CASSPLSGRAGELFF TGTGCCAGCAGTCCCCTGAGCGGGCGGGCCGGGGAGCTGTTTTTT
NA TRBJ1-6 NA TRBV2 17 CASSAGEGSSYNSPLHF TGTGCCAGCAGTGCCGGGGAGGGGAGCTCCTATAATTCACCCCTCCACTTT
NA TRBJ2-7 NA TRBV7-8 13 CASSLFEDYEQYF TGTGCCAGCAGCTTATTCGAGGACTACGAGCAGTACTTC
NA TRBJ1-3 NA TRBV18 15 CASSQDTNSGNTIYF TGTGCCAGCTCGCAGGACACGAACTCTGGAAACACCATATATTTT
NA TRBJ2-4 NA TRBV7-9 17 CASSLDAGAGAKNIQYF TGTGCCAGCAGCTTAGATGCGGGGGCGGGGGCCAAAAACATTCAGTACTTC
TRBD2 TRBJ2-7 NA TRBV5-1 17 CASSLGATSGTFYEQYF TGCGCCAGCAGCTTGGGGGCTACTAGCGGGACATTCTACGAGCAGTACTTC
NA TRBJ1-1 NA TRBV7-9 11 CASSLVTEAFF TGTGCCAGCAGCTTAGTAACTGAAGCTTTCTTT
NA TRBJ1-1 NA TRBV7-2 15 CASSLGVSMNTEAFF TGTGCCAGCAGCTTAGGAGTTTCCATGAACACTGAAGCTTTCTTT
TRBD1 TRBJ1-1 NA TRBV30 15 CAWIGGHFRNTEAFF TGTGCCTGGATAGGGGGCCACTTCCGGAACACTGAAGCTTTCTTT
TRBD1 TRBJ2-5 NA TRBV5-1 16 CASTKTSGGASETQYF TGCGCCAGCACAAAAACCTCAGGGGGCGCGTCTGAGACCCAGTACTTC
NA TRBJ1-1 once TRBV30 13 CAWSVRGDTEAFF TGTGCCTGGAGTGTACGGGGTGACACTGAAGCTTTCTTT
TRBD1 TRBJ1-2 NA TRBV10-3 14 CAISLDRGDYGYTF TGTGCCATCAGCCTCGACAGGGGGGACTATGGCTACACCTTC
TRBD2 TRBJ2-7 NA TRBV28 15 CASSIAGGNSYEQYF TGTGCCAGCAGTATAGCGGGAGGGAACTCCTACGAGCAGTACTTC
TRBD2 TRBJ2-3 NA TRBV15 22 CATSRDWVLWTSGREGTDTQYF TGTGCCACCAGCAGAGATTGGGTTTTATGGACTAGCGGGAGGGAAGGCACAGATACGCAGTATTTT
NA TRBJ2-1 NA TRBV7-2 15 CASSLFGSQVNEQFF TGTGCCAGCAGCTTATTCGGGAGTCAAGTTAATGAGCAGTTCTTC
TRBD2 TRBJ2-7 NA TRBV28 14 CASSLAASHYEQYF TGTGCCAGCAGCCTAGCGGCTTCCCACTACGAGCAGTACTTC
TRBD2 TRBJ2-1 NA TRBV15 17 CATSRDRPSGGNNEQFF TGTGCCACCAGCAGAGATCGCCCTAGCGGGGGAAACAATGAGCAGTTCTTC
NA TRBJ1-5 NA TRBV5-6 14 CASSLLGDDQPQHF TGTGCCAGCAGCTTACTGGGCGACGATCAGCCCCAGCATTTT
NA TRBJ1-2 NA TRBV11-2 15 CASSLGGGLTYGYTF TGTGCCAGCAGCTTAGGTGGGGGCCTAACCTATGGCTACACCTTC
NA TRBJ2-2 once TRBV1 17 CTSSQNTSGSPTGELFF TGCACCAGCAGCCAAAACACTAGCGGGAGCCCCACCGGGGAGCTGTTTTTT